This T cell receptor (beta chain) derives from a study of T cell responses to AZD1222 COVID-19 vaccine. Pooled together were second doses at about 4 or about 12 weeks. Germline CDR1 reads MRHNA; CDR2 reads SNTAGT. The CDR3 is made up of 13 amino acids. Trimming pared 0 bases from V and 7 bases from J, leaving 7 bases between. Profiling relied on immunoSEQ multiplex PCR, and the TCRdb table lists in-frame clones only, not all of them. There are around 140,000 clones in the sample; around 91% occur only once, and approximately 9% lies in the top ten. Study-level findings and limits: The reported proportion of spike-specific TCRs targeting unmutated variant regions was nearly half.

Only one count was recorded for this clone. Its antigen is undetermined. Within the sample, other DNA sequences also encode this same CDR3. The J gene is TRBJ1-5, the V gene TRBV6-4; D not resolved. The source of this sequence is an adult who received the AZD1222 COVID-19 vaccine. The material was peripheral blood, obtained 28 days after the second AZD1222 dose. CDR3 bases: TGTGCCAGCAGTGACTCGTGGGGACAGCCCCAGCATTTT. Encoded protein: CASSDSWGQPQHF.